Below are 25 T cell receptor beta chains sequenced from a single sample in a study of CD8 T cells in Susac syndrome. The authors reverse transcribed about 0.45 to 1 ug RNA with random hexamers. TCRdb independently ran MiXCR on the immunoSEQ multiplex PCR reads; one entry per CDR3 protein. In the table there are about 80,000 distinct CDR3 sequences, around 94% of which are singletons. The sequenced sample was CD8+ T cells from PBMCs. The receptors come from a human donor in good health.

The chain uses TRBV24-1 and TRBJ2-2, with 8 bases identical to TRBD1. The CDR3 is made up of 16 amino acids. V shed 4 bases and J 6 bases; nucleotides not matched to a gene: 9. The germline CDR1 and CDR2 sequences are KGHDR and SFDVKD. The CDR3 DNA reads TGTGCCACCAGTGAGGCCGGGACAGGTCGCGCCGGGGAGCTGTTTTTT. Amino acid sequence: CATSEAGTGRAGELFF.

For the CDR3, the DNA is TGTGCCAGCAGCCCCGACGGGTACGATACGCAGTATTTT. Its translation is CASSPDGYDTQYF. The chain uses TRBV9 and TRBJ2-3, with D hard to call. The V end was cut by 4 bases, the J end by 6 bases, with 12 bases between. CDR1 and CDR2 from the germline V gene are SGDLS and YYNGEE. The length of the CDR3 is 13 residues.

CDR3 coding DNA: TGCAGTGCTAGAGACAGCGGTTCAGATACGCAGTATTTT. It translates to CSARDSGSDTQYF. This rearrangement joins TRBV20-1 to TRBJ2-3, with D tentatively TRBD2 (5 bases). Trimming stripped 0 bases from V and 4 bases from J, with 8 bases between. Germline V gives CDR1 DFQATT, CDR2 SNEGSKA (reference sequence). The CDR3 is 13 residues long.

The chain combines TRBV12-5 with TRBJ1-5, with 7 bases aligning to TRBD1. Unmatched junction bases numbered 14, after V lost 2 bases and J lost 7 bases. The CDR3 consists of 17 residues. CDR1 and CDR2 (germline): LGHNT, FRNRAP. CDR3 DNA: TGTGCTAGTGGTTTGCCTGACAGGGAAGAGGGCGGCCAGCCCCAGCATTTT. Translation: CASGLPDREEGGQPQHF.

This chain links TRBV30 with TRBJ2-4; D call uncertain. The CDR3 totals 13 residues. Trimming removed 3 bases at V and 1 base at J, with 7 bases between. The germline CDR1 and CDR2 sequences are GTSNPN and SVGIG (reference sequence). CDR3 amino acids: CAWRALAKNIQYF. Here the CDR3 DNA reads TGTGCCTGGAGGGCACTCGCCAAAAACATTCAGTACTTC.

The V gene is TRBV9, the J gene TRBJ2-3; TRBD2 aligns across 14 bases. The V and J ends lost 3 bases and 9 bases, in that order; junction bases with no gene match: 6. CDR3 length: 15 residues. CDR1 is SGDLS, CDR2 YYNGEE, per germline. CDR3 in amino acids: CASSGLAGGPRTQYF. In DNA form, the CDR3 reads TGTGCCAGCAGCGGACTAGCGGGGGGGCCGAGGACGCAGTATTTT.

V gene TRBV28 combines with J gene TRBJ2-5; 7 bases fit TRBD1. V was clipped by 8 bases and J by 5 bases; unmatched bases: 5. This CDR3 has 12 amino acids. Per germline, CDR1 MDHEN and CDR2 SYDVKM. CDR3 residues: CASEGAGETQYF. Written as DNA, the CDR3 is TGTGCCAGCGAGGGGGCGGGCGAGACCCAGTACTTC.

The chain recombines TRBV30 with TRBJ1-3; no firm D call. CDR1 is GTSNPN, CDR2 SVGIG, per germline (reference sequence). The CDR3 is 17 residues long. V was pared by 0 bases and J by 0 bases, with 15 bases between. The DNA for the CDR3 is TGTGCCTGGAGTGTACAGCTCTACCAAAGCTCTGGAAACACCATATATTTT. Protein sequence: CAWSVQLYQSSGNTIYF.

In nucleotides, the CDR3 is TGTGCCAGCACTCACCTAGGGGCTCAGCCCCAGCATTTT. Protein product: CASTHLGAQPQHF. The genes are TRBV6-2 or TRBV6-3 and TRBJ1-5; D possibly corresponds to TRBD1 (5 bases). Trimming shortened V by 7 bases and J by 6 bases, and 13 bases separated the two germline ends. Germline lookup yields CDR1 MNHEY and CDR2 SVGEGT. CDR3 length equals 13 residues.

The V call is TRBV5-1, the J call TRBJ1-1; TRBD1 aligns across 8 bases. The germline CDR1 and CDR2 sequences are SGHRS and YFSETQ. This CDR3 comprises 16 residues. V dropped 4 bases and J dropped 3; count of bases not matched to a gene: 11. As DNA, the CDR3 is TGCGCCAGCAGCACCTCCGGGACAGGAGGCGACACTGAAGCTTTCTTT. Residues: CASSTSGTGGDTEAFF.

The gene calls are TRBV12-3 or TRBV12-4 and TRBJ2-1; D possibly corresponds to TRBD2 (5 bases). This CDR3 has 13 amino acids. The V end lost 7 bases, the J end lost 4 bases, and 11 bases lay between the germline ends. CDR3: CASTHGEYNEQFF. The DNA for the CDR3 is TGTGCCAGCACCCACGGGGAGTACAATGAGCAGTTCTTC.

This sequence joins TRBV29-1 and TRBJ1-1; no clear D gene. There are 15 residues in the CDR3. The germline gives CDR1 SQVTM, CDR2 ANQGSEA. Trimming pared 4 bases from V and 0 bases from J, leaving 15 bases between. The CDR3: CSVVFLDGLNTEAFF. Written as DNA, the CDR3 is TGCAGCGTTGTGTTTCTAGACGGATTGAACACTGAAGCTTTCTTT. The full variable domain, rest sourced from reference TRBV29-1 and TRBJ1-1, is SAVISQKPSRDICQRGTSLTIQCQVDSQVTMMFWYRQQPGQSLTLIATANQGSEATYESGFVIDKFPISRPNLTFSTLTVSNMSPEDSSIYLCSVVFLDGLNTEAFFGQGTRLTVV.

The CDR3 reads CASRSGTNYEQYF. The CDR3 DNA sequence: TGTGCCAGCAGATCCGGGACCAACTACGAGCAGTACTTC. This chain joins TRBV7-9 and TRBJ2-7; D possibly uses TRBD1 or TRBD2 (5 bases each). The V and J ends lost 6 bases and 3 bases respectively, with 12 bases between them. CDR1 is SEHNR and CDR2 is FQNEAQ in the germline V gene (reference sequence). The CDR3 is 13 amino acids.

This chain links TRBV27 with TRBJ2-3; 10 nucleotides line up with TRBD2. Germline V gene lookup returns CDR1 MNHEY and CDR2 SMNVEV (reference sequence). The CDR3 sequence is 16 residues long. Trimming cost V 7 bases and J 6 bases; bases outside gene matches: 13. The CDR3 here is CASTLGPSGSEDTQYF. In DNA form, the CDR3 reads TGTGCCAGCACCCTGGGGCCTAGCGGGAGTGAGGATACGCAGTATTTT.

This rearrangement joins TRBV4-1 to TRBJ2-2, with D perhaps given as TRBD1 or TRBD2 (5 bases each). CDR1 is MGHRA and CDR2 is YSYEKL in the germline V gene. This CDR3 spans 14 amino acids. V lost 1 base and J lost 8, with 11 bases in between. CDR3 sequence: CASSQVSGTGELFF. Written as DNA, the CDR3 is TGCGCCAGCAGCCAAGTGTCCGGGACGGGGGAGCTGTTTTTT.

This clonotype was counted a single time. The chain uses TRBV27 and TRBJ2-7; 9 bases fit TRBD1. Trimming cost V 3 bases and J 1 base; bases outside gene matches: 10. There are 17 residues in the CDR3. Germline CDR1 reads MNHEY; CDR2 reads SMNVEV (reference sequence). CDR3 sequence reads: CASSFLPDRGESYEQYV. CDR3 DNA: TGTGCCAGCAGTTTCCTGCCGGACAGGGGTGAATCCTACGAGCAGTACGTC.

This clonotype was picked up one time. The chain uses TRBV20-1 and TRBJ2-3; D is unresolved. The germline CDR1 and CDR2 sequences are DFQATT and SNEGSKA (reference sequence). This CDR3 spans 13 amino acids. Trimming shortened V by 3 bases and J by 6 bases, and 13 bases separated the two germline ends. CDR3 sequence reads: CSASDRKDDTQYF. The CDR3 DNA follows: TGCAGTGCTAGCGACCGAAAGGACGATACGCAGTATTTT.

This clonotype has just one count. The chain combines TRBV2 with TRBJ2-3; no reliable D call. The CDR3 has 13 amino acids. The V gene's germline CDR1 is SNHLY and CDR2 FYNNEI. Trimming cost V 0 bases and J 6 bases, with 7 bases left between them. CDR3 nucleotide sequence: TGTGCCAGCAGTGAAGCCACCTCTGATACGCAGTATTTT. Its translation is CASSEATSDTQYF.

This clonotype has a single count. The V and J genes are TRBV5-1 and TRBJ2-3, with 8 bases lining up with TRBD1. Looked up from germline, CDR1 is SGHRS and CDR2 is YFSETQ. V lost 4 bases and J lost 0; bases outside the gene matches: 4. There are 15 residues in the CDR3. CDR3 sequence reads: CASSPGQGSTDTQYF. CDR3 nucleotides: TGCGCCAGCAGCCCTGGACAGGGTAGCACAGATACGCAGTATTTT.

This clonotype was counted once. This sequence joins TRBV4-1 and TRBJ2-1; 10 bases are shared with TRBD2. V was pared by 3 bases and J by 7 bases, with 9 bases of the junction left unmatched. Germline V gene data show CDR1 as MGHRA and CDR2 as YSYEKL. The CDR3 is 16 amino acids. CDR3 in DNA: TGCGCCAGCAGCCAGGTACTAGCGGGATCCGGTAATGAGCAGTTCTTC. It encodes CASSQVLAGSGNEQFF.

The table lists this clonotype with a count of one. At one end, the junction sequence differs from germline, possibly due to a read error. The V and J genes are TRBV27 and TRBJ2-1, with D perhaps matching TRBD1 (5 bases). Germline V gene lookup returns CDR1 MNHEY and CDR2 SMNVEV (reference sequence). This CDR3 spans 14 amino acids. DNA for the CDR3: TGTGCCAACAGTAGGGGATCGGAAGGTAGTGAGCAGTTCTTC. Translated, it gives CANSRGSEGSEQFF.

This chain connects TRBV2 to TRBJ2-3, with D possibly matching TRBD1 (6 bases). V lost 7 bases, J lost 11 bases, and 16 bases lay in between. The CDR3 length is 12 residues. Germline values: CDR1 SNHLY, CDR2 FYNNEI. The DNA of the CDR3 is TGTGCCAGCACTGACAGGAGAGGGGAGCAGTATTTT. Protein product: CASTDRRGEQYF.

This chain's CDR3 is CARPIRGDEQFF. The DNA for the CDR3 is TGTGCCAGGCCGATTCGGGGGGATGAGCAGTTCTTC. The chain employs TRBV2 and TRBJ2-1; 7 positions agree with TRBD2. This CDR3 has 12 residues. The V gene's germline CDR1 is SNHLY and CDR2 FYNNEI. V trimming: 9 bases; J trimming: 8 bases; junction bases outside the gene matches: 7.

The genes are TRBV20-1 and TRBJ2-1; TRBD2 is a possible D gene (5 bases). Germline V gene lookup returns CDR1 DFQATT and CDR2 SNEGSKA (reference sequence). V was shortened by 4 bases and J by 9 bases, with 10 bases between the two germline ends. The CDR3 runs to 11 residues. DNA for the CDR3: TGCAGTGCTACACTAGGCACTGAGCAGTTCTTC. Protein product: CSATLGTEQFF.

The J gene is TRBJ2-3, the V gene TRBV13, with D possibly TRBD1 on 6 matching bases. Trimming took off 5 bases at V and 2 bases at J, with 8 bases between the two ends. Looked up from germline, CDR1 is PRHDT and CDR2 is FYEKMQ (reference sequence). The CDR3 has 13 amino acids. CDR3 nucleotides: TGTGCCAGCAGCGGACAGCACACAGATACGCAGTATTTT. The encoded protein is CASSGQHTDTQYF.